What follows are 18 T cell receptor beta chains derived from one specimen sequenced in a study of vaccination effects on CD4 cells after COVID-19. On approximately day 9 of culture, CD4+ T cells were separated out. Participants received two doses of either the BNT162b2 or mRNA-1273 vaccine. Their antigen targets remain unknown. Profiled with immunoSEQ multiplex PCR; TCRdb holds only in-frame clones, not every one. Of 40,000 to 50,000 clones detected, 72% appear once; the ten largest clones hold over 8.5%. The sample here was CD4+ T cells from PBMCs cultured without peptide, taken after COVID-19 vaccination. Receptors were obtained from a human donor who received a COVID-19 vaccine.

The V and J genes are TRBV5-6 and TRBJ1-6; D is ambiguous. This CDR3 contains 14 residues. Germline CDR1 SGHDT, CDR2 YYEEEE. Trimming removed 3 bases at V and 10 bases at J, with 14 bases between. The CDR3 bases are TGTGCCAGCAGCTCGCCCGGAGGGTTCTCACCCCTCCACTTT. Amino acids: CASSSPGGFSPLHF.

The chain recombines TRBV24-1 with TRBJ2-3; 7 nucleotides match TRBD2. The CDR3 extends over 16 amino acids. Trimming cost V 4 bases and J 8 bases; bases outside gene matches: 14. CDR1 is KGHDR and CDR2 is SFDVKD in the germline V gene. The DNA of the CDR3 is TGTGCCACCAGTGACTTCGGGGTTAGCGGGTCGGGTACGCAGTATTTT. This codes for CATSDFGVSGSGTQYF.

This clone was seen a single time. J is TRBJ2-1 and V is TRBV11-2, with 9 bases fitting TRBD2. Germline CDR1 is SGHAT and CDR2 is FQNNGV. V dropped 0 bases and J dropped 0; count of bases not matched to a gene: 9. The CDR3 has 19 residues. CDR3 sequence: CASSLDSSGGTLSYNEQFF. The CDR3 DNA sequence: TGTGCCAGCAGCTTAGATTCAAGCGGGGGGACCCTCTCCTACAATGAGCAGTTCTTC.

The genes are TRBV6-1 and TRBJ1-2; weak D call: TRBD1 (6 bases). Trimming left V 3 bases short and J 3 bases short, with 17 bases between. In germline, CDR1 is MNHNS, CDR2 SASEGT. This CDR3 comprises 16 residues. CDR3 DNA: TGTGCCAGCAGTGAGTGGCACCTCAGGGGAGACTATGGCTACACCTTC. This sequence encodes CASSEWHLRGDYGYTF.

V and J are TRBV7-9 and TRBJ1-4; TRBD1 matches at 9 bases. CDR1 is SEHNR and CDR2 is FQNEAQ in the germline V gene (reference sequence). CDR3 length equals 16 residues. The V segment lost 1 base and the J segment 8 bases; nucleotides outside the gene matches: 8. The CDR3 here is CASSLGYGGTGEKLFF. The CDR3 nucleotides read TGTGCCAGCAGCTTAGGTTACGGCGGGACAGGGGAAAAACTGTTTTTT.

The chain combines TRBV4-2 with TRBJ1-2, with a weak D call TRBD1 (5 bases). From germline, CDR1 is LGHNA and CDR2 YNFKEQ. The CDR3 covers 14 residues. Between the trimmed V and J ends, which lost 3 bases and 6 bases, there was a span of 14 bases. The CDR3 DNA follows: TGTGCCAGCAGCCAGTCCGGGACGGTAAATGGCTACACCTTC. Amino acid sequence: CASSQSGTVNGYTF.

The V call is TRBV5-1, the J call TRBJ1-4; 7 bases align to TRBD1. The CDR3 runs to 15 residues. Germline CDR1 is SGHRS and CDR2 is YFSETQ. J was trimmed by 4 bases and V by 1 base; bases with no gene match: 4. The CDR3 protein is CASSLRGQLNEKLFF. Written as DNA, the CDR3 is TGCGCCAGCAGCTTGAGGGGACAGCTTAATGAAAAACTGTTTTTT.

In its sample, this clone was seen once. The genes are TRBV4-1 and TRBJ2-1; D not resolved. The CDR3 sequence is 16 residues long. Per germline, CDR1 MGHRA and CDR2 YSYEKL. V gave up 1 base and J gave up 0 bases, with 10 bases separating them. Here the CDR3 reads CASSQVDLVSYNEQFF. The DNA for the CDR3 is TGCGCCAGCAGCCAAGTCGACCTAGTCTCCTACAATGAGCAGTTCTTC.

This clone was seen more than once but under ten times. The genes are TRBV5-6 and TRBJ1-2; D uncertain. The CDR3 spans 11 residues. Looked up from germline, CDR1 is SGHDT and CDR2 is YYEEEE. Trimming removed 0 bases at V and 5 bases at J, with 2 bases between. CDR3 region: CASSLAYGYTF. In DNA form, the CDR3 reads TGTGCCAGCAGCTTGGCGTATGGCTACACCTTC.

The CDR3 coding sequence is TGTGCCAGCAGCAAGCCCCCGGAGGCGTCGATGGTCCCCCTCCACTTT. Encoded protein: CASSKPPEASMVPLHF. The chain joins TRBV21-1 to TRBJ1-6. TRBV21-1 is a pseudogene locus. The length of the CDR3 is 16 residues.

This clone was seen a single time. The J gene is TRBJ2-3, the V gene TRBV4-1, with D possibly being TRBD2 (6 bases). The CDR3 sequence is 18 residues long. V gave up 0 bases and J gave up 1 base, with 17 bases separating them. Germline V CDR1 and CDR2: MGHRA, YSYEKL. This CDR3 reads CASSQDTPRGTRTDTQYF. CDR3 sequence (DNA): TGCGCCAGCAGCCAAGATACCCCTAGAGGGACTCGCACAGATACGCAGTATTTT.

V is TRBV24-1 and J is TRBJ2-1; 9 bases are shared with TRBD2. The CDR3 contains 16 residues. V lost 2 bases, J lost 3 bases, and 4 bases stayed unmatched. The germline CDR1 and CDR2 sequences are KGHDR and SFDVKD. The CDR3 sequence: CATSDSLAGNYNEQFF. CDR3 sequence (DNA): TGTGCCACCAGTGATTCTCTAGCGGGGAACTACAATGAGCAGTTCTTC.

In this sample, this clone turned up once. The J gene is TRBJ2-5, the V gene TRBV18, with no clear D. This CDR3 is 12 amino acids long. V gave up 5 bases and J gave up 2 bases, with 6 bases separating them. Per the germline V gene, CDR1 is KGHSH and CDR2 is LQKENI. CDR3 sequence reads: CASSVQQETQYF. The CDR3 DNA reads TGTGCCAGCTCAGTCCAACAAGAGACCCAGTACTTC.

V usage is TRBV4-2 and J usage is TRBJ2-7; D is unresolved. V was clipped by 0 bases and J by 2 bases, with 11 bases between them. Germline CDR1 is LGHNA and CDR2 is YNFKEQ. The CDR3 spans 15 residues. DNA for the CDR3: TGTGCCAGCAGCCAAGATTATGCTGAGACCTACGAGCAGTACTTC. As protein: CASSQDYAETYEQYF.

J is TRBJ2-7 and V is TRBV5-1, with D hard to call. The CDR3 spans 12 residues. CDR1 and CDR2 from the germline V gene are SGHRS and YFSETQ. V was clipped by 0 bases and J by 6 bases, with 7 bases between them. CDR3 in amino acids: CASSLDTPEQYF. The CDR3 DNA sequence: TGCGCCAGCAGCTTGGACACCCCCGAGCAGTACTTC.

The count of this clone is one. The chain links TRBV7-9 to TRBJ1-2; D may be TRBD1 (6 bases). The CDR3 runs to 14 residues. V was clipped by 5 bases and J by 8 bases, with 18 bases between them. The germline V gene encodes CDR1 SEHNR and CDR2 FQNEAQ (reference sequence). The CDR3 reads CASSLPILGAGYTF. The CDR3 coding sequence is TGTGCCAGCAGCCTCCCGATCCTGGGGGCAGGCTACACCTTC.

The chain's CDR3 is CASTQGANTEAFF. The CDR3 DNA reads as TGTGCCAGCACACAGGGGGCGAACACTGAAGCTTTCTTT. The V call is TRBV25-1, the J call TRBJ1-1, with 9 positions matching TRBD1. CDR1 MGHDK and CDR2 SYGVNS come from the germline V gene. Unmatched junction bases numbered 1, after V lost 7 bases and J lost 1 base. The CDR3 is made up of 13 amino acids.

The chain uses TRBV5-5 and TRBJ1-2; weak D call: TRBD1 (6 bases). Germline V gene sequence: CDR1 SGHKS, CDR2 YYEKEE (reference sequence). Trimming cost V 4 bases and J 7 bases, with 17 bases left between them. This CDR3 region has 14 residues. CDR3 protein: CASSQVGGSGGYTF. The CDR3 DNA sequence: TGTGCCAGCAGCCAAGTCGGGGGCTCGGGTGGCTACACCTTC.